Described below is a single TCR beta chain sequence and its context. CDR1 is SGDLS, CDR2 YYNGEE, per germline. This CDR3 is 16 amino acids long. Trimming pared 1 base from V and 6 bases from J, leaving 19 bases between. Method: immunoSEQ multiplex PCR; TCRdb's copy keeps in-frame clones and lacks some. This sample has about 670,000 clones, with about 90% found just once. These data originate in a study of blood T cell repertoires in COVID-19. Source material: peripheral blood. The receptor's source is a woman aged 18-29 years with acute or convalescent COVID-19. V is TRBV9 and J is TRBJ1-1; D may be TRBD1 (6 bases). In DNA form, the CDR3 reads TGTGCCAGCAGCGTACGGGACAAGGGAACGAGGCCTGAAGCTTTCTTT. Amino acids: CASSVRDKGTRPEAFF.